These 27 T cell receptor beta chains originate from one sample sequenced in a study of blood T cell repertoires in COVID-19. Measured with immunoSEQ multiplex PCR; TCRdb has only the in-frame clones, and not every one. The sample lists around 160,000 clones, roughly four fifths occurring once. The sample consisted of peripheral blood. The receptors were gathered from a man aged 55 to 69 with active or convalescent COVID-19.

This chain connects TRBV19 to TRBJ1-1, with 8 bases that match TRBD1. The germline gives CDR1 LNHDA, CDR2 SQIVND (reference sequence). The J segment lost 0 bases and the V segment lost 4 bases, leaving 4 bases of the junction unmatched. CDR3 length equals 15 residues. This chain's CDR3 is CASSRAGQVNTEAFF. As DNA, the CDR3 is TGTGCCAGTAGTAGGGCGGGACAGGTGAACACTGAAGCTTTCTTT.

In DNA, the CDR3 is TGTGCCAGCAGTTATCGGCAGGAAAACTATGGCTACACCTTC. It specifies CASSYRQENYGYTF. The chain links TRBV6-5 to TRBJ1-2; D gene ambiguous. The CDR3 is made up of 14 amino acids. V gave up 3 bases and J gave up 2 bases, with 10 bases separating them. Germline CDR1 is MNHEY and CDR2 is SVGAGI.

The V call is TRBV21-1, the J call TRBJ2-3; the D call in the table, TRBD1, was not verified against the DNA. TRBV21-1 is a recognized pseudogene. The CDR3 is 16 residues long. The CDR3 is CASSKAQGGRGYTQYF. The CDR3 nucleotides are TGTGCCAGCAGCAAAGCACAAGGGGGAAGGGGTTATACGCAGTATTTT.

The rearrangement joins TRBV6-5 to TRBJ1-3; 8 positions match TRBD1. The CDR3 totals 15 residues. The ends lost 2 bases at V and 8 bases at J; junction bases unmatched: 8. Germline CDR1 reads MNHEY; CDR2 reads SVGAGI. Here the CDR3 reads CASSYTVTGAHTIYF. The CDR3 bases are TGTGCCAGCAGTTACACGGTGACAGGGGCCCACACCATATATTTT.

The chain uses TRBV3-1 (or the pseudogene TRBV3-2) and TRBJ2-3; the D gene is possibly TRBD2 (6 bases). This CDR3 contains 15 residues. CDR1 is LGHDT and CDR2 is YNNKEL in the germline V gene (reference sequence). V was shortened by 6 bases and J by 1 base, with 14 bases between the two germline ends. DNA of the CDR3: TGTGCCAGCAGACCAACGGGGGTTGGCACAGATACGCAGTATTTT. Amino acid sequence: CASRPTGVGTDTQYF.

This clone was recorded a few times. The rearrangement links TRBV7-9 to TRBJ2-7, with TRBD2 identical over 7 bases. Germline values: CDR1 SEHNR, CDR2 FQNEAQ (reference sequence). This CDR3 spans 17 amino acids. V gave up 5 bases and J gave up 3 bases; unmatched junction bases: 16. The CDR3 here is CASSPIPSSGGVYEQYF. Here the CDR3 DNA reads TGTGCCAGCAGCCCAATACCCTCTAGCGGAGGGGTCTACGAGCAGTACTTC.

There are a few counts of this clone. J is TRBJ2-7 and V is TRBV3-1 (or the pseudogene TRBV3-2), with TRBD2 identical over 11 bases. The CDR3 is 16 amino acids. Trimming removed 2 bases from V and 5 bases from J; junction bases left unmatched: 8. CDR1 and CDR2 (germline): LGHDT, YNNKEL (reference sequence). CDR3 nucleotides: TGTGCCAGCAGCCAAAGGGCTAGCGGGAGGTCCCACGAGCAGTACTTC. This encodes CASSQRASGRSHEQYF.

V and J are TRBV7-6 and TRBJ2-1, with 10 nucleotides matching TRBD1. The germline V gene encodes CDR1 SGHVS and CDR2 FNYEAQ. The CDR3 length is 16 residues. Trimming cost V 5 bases and J 5 bases; bases outside gene matches: 9. The CDR3 nucleotides are TGTGCCAGCAGCGGAGAGGGGGACAGGGGCCACAATGAGCAGTTCTTC. Translating gives CASSGEGDRGHNEQFF.

This chain connects TRBV7-2 to TRBJ2-3, with 10 bases identical to TRBD2. Germline V gives CDR1 SGHTA, CDR2 FQGNSA. This CDR3 contains 14 residues. The V gene end was trimmed by 8 bases and the J gene end by 3 bases; junction bases not matched to a gene: 5. CDR3 in amino acids: CASRPGLATDTQYF. The CDR3 coding sequence is TGTGCCAGCCGACCGGGACTAGCGACAGATACGCAGTATTTT.

The chain uses TRBV3-1 (or the pseudogene TRBV3-2) and TRBJ1-5; tentative D call: TRBD1 (5 bases). The CDR3 extends over 14 amino acids. The germline CDR1 and CDR2 sequences are LGHDT and YNNKEL (reference sequence). With 1 base removed from V and 4 bases from J, the gap between germline ends came to 8 bases. CDR3 DNA: TGTGCCAGCAGCCAAGGACAGTCTAATCAGCCCCAGCATTTT. It translates to CASSQGQSNQPQHF.

CDR3 loop: CAITDGTSGLTDTQYF. The DNA of the CDR3 is TGTGCCATCACGGACGGGACTAGCGGACTCACAGATACGCAGTATTTT. This rearrangement joins TRBV10-3 to TRBJ2-3; 11 positions match TRBD2. CDR1 ENHRY and CDR2 SYGVKD come from the germline V gene. Trimming took 7 bases from V and 2 from J; bases not matched to a gene: 8. This CDR3 region has 16 residues.

The genes are TRBV6-6 and TRBJ1-6, with D possibly TRBD1 on 5 matching bases. V was pared by 2 bases and J by 7 bases, with 12 bases between. The CDR3 runs 15 residues. Germline V gene sequence: CDR1 MNHNY, CDR2 SVGAGI (reference sequence). CDR3 loop: CASSYLQGRNSPLHF. CDR3 bases: TGTGCCAGCAGTTACCTCCAGGGTAGGAATTCACCCCTCCACTTT.

This chain connects TRBV3-1 (or the pseudogene TRBV3-2) to TRBJ2-6; no definite D call. Trimming stripped 0 bases from V and 0 bases from J, with 3 bases between. Germline CDR1 LGHDT, CDR2 YNNKEL (reference sequence). The CDR3 has 15 residues. CDR3: CASSQDISGANVLTF. The CDR3 region has the DNA TGTGCCAGCAGCCAAGATATCTCTGGGGCCAACGTCCTGACTTTC.

The genes are TRBV2 and TRBJ2-1; 11 nucleotides match TRBD2. J was trimmed by 7 bases and V by 2 bases; bases with no gene match: 7. Germline lookup yields CDR1 SNHLY and CDR2 FYNNEI. The CDR3 has 16 amino acids. The DNA of the CDR3 is TGTGCCAGCAGTGAAAGGGCTAGCGGGAGGAAAAATGAGCAGTTCTTC. Its protein is CASSERASGRKNEQFF.

The V gene is TRBV5-1, the J gene TRBJ2-1; TRBD2 is a possible D gene (6 bases). CDR1 and CDR2 (germline): SGHRS, YFSETQ. The length of the CDR3 is 15 residues. V shed 0 bases and J shed 5 bases, with 12 bases lying between them. Here the CDR3 reads CASSLELAVHNEQFF. The DNA of the CDR3 is TGCGCCAGCAGCTTGGAACTAGCTGTCCACAATGAGCAGTTCTTC.

CDR3 DNA sequence: TGTGCCACCAGCCCCTCAAAGGGGGGGCGGCAGCCCCAGCATTTT. Translating it yields CATSPSKGGRQPQHF. The rearrangement joins TRBV15 to TRBJ1-5; possible D gene TRBD1, 6 bases. CDR1 is LNHNV and CDR2 is YYDKDF in the germline V gene (reference sequence). V was clipped by 5 bases and J by 7 bases, with 18 bases between them. This CDR3 is 15 amino acids long.

The chain recombines TRBV5-1 with TRBJ2-3, with TRBD1 matching 7 bases. V lost 3 bases and J lost 1; bases outside the gene matches: 2. The CDR3 has 14 residues. Per the germline V gene, CDR1 is SGHRS and CDR2 is YFSETQ. CDR3 nucleotides: TGCGCCAGCAGCTGGGGGACAGGCACAGATACGCAGTATTTT. Its translation is CASSWGTGTDTQYF.

The chain has TRBV7-2 and TRBJ1-6; D is unresolved. Germline CDR1 reads SGHTA; CDR2 reads FQGNSA. V shed 1 base and J shed 7 bases, with 14 bases lying between them. The CDR3 is 16 residues long. CDR3 in amino acids: CASSLGDTNPNSPLHF. DNA of the CDR3: TGTGCCAGCAGCTTAGGAGACACAAACCCCAATTCACCCCTCCACTTT.

The genes are TRBV24-1 and TRBJ2-7; D perhaps matches TRBD1 (6 bases). Between the trimmed V and J ends, which lost 2 bases and 2 bases, there was a span of 12 bases. CDR1 is KGHDR, CDR2 SFDVKD, per germline. The CDR3 runs to 15 residues. The CDR3 region is CATSDSDRRPYEQYF. Here the CDR3 DNA reads TGTGCCACCAGTGATTCAGACAGGAGGCCCTACGAGCAGTACTTC.

The genes are TRBV5-4 and TRBJ2-3; 13 bases are a match to TRBD2. This CDR3 has 17 residues. Germline V gives CDR1 SGHNT, CDR2 YYREEE (reference sequence). Trimming removed 4 bases from V and 6 bases from J; junction bases left unmatched: 11. CDR3 coding DNA: TGTGCCAGCAGCCCGGGACTAGCGGGGCGCCCCTCGGATACGCAGTATTTT. This translates into CASSPGLAGRPSDTQYF.

The J gene is TRBJ2-3, the V gene TRBV29-1; TRBD2 might be the D (6 bases). The V gene's germline CDR1 is SQVTM and CDR2 ANQGSEA. V was cut by 5 bases and J by 3 bases, with 12 bases left in between. The CDR3 runs 13 residues. The CDR3 loop is CSVKRLGTDTQYF. The CDR3 nucleotides are TGCAGCGTTAAGAGACTAGGTACAGATACGCAGTATTTT.

This chain uses TRBV6-5 with TRBJ2-5; 9 positions agree with TRBD1. This CDR3 has 13 residues. The ends lost 7 bases at V and 7 bases at J; junction bases unmatched: 7. Germline CDR1 MNHEY, CDR2 SVGAGI. Written as DNA, the CDR3 is TGTGCCAGCAATTTAGACAGGGGGGGGACCCAGTACTTC. Encoded protein: CASNLDRGGTQYF.

Regarding this clone: The sample has other DNA sequences that encode this CDR3 too. This chain joins TRBV3-1 (or the pseudogene TRBV3-2) and TRBJ1-2; no clear D. The CDR3 is 13 residues long. V lost 3 bases to trimming and J lost 4 bases, with 9 bases between them. Germline-derived CDR1 and CDR2 are LGHDT and YNNKEL (reference sequence). The CDR3 loop is CASSQDSSYGYTF. The CDR3, as DNA: TGTGCCAGCAGCCAGGACTCTTCCTATGGCTACACCTTC.

V is TRBV4-1 and J is TRBJ1-2; weak D call: TRBD1 (5 bases). The CDR3 is 14 residues long. Germline CDR1 and CDR2: MGHRA and YSYEKL. V dropped 0 bases and J dropped 3 bases, with 8 bases sitting between them. CDR3 coding DNA: TGCGCCAGCAGCCAAGAAGGCAGGGACTATGGCTACACCTTC. Amino acid sequence: CASSQEGRDYGYTF.

CDR3 protein: CASSLAYPDTEAFF. The CDR3 DNA is TGCGCCAGCAGCTTGGCCTATCCCGACACTGAAGCTTTCTTT. The gene calls are TRBV5-1 and TRBJ1-1; D is uncertain. The CDR3 loop spans 14 amino acids. Germline CDR1 and CDR2: SGHRS and YFSETQ. Trimming shortened V by 0 bases and J by 3 bases, and 9 bases separated the two germline ends.

The rearrangement joins TRBV18 to TRBJ1-5, with TRBD1 matching 7 bases. The CDR3 extends over 15 amino acids. Germline assignment: CDR1 KGHSH and CDR2 LQKENI. V lost 8 bases, J lost 4 bases, and 11 bases stayed unmatched. The chain's CDR3 is CASGSGAGGNQPQHF. The CDR3 nucleotides read TGTGCCAGCGGGAGTGGTGCAGGGGGAAATCAGCCCCAGCATTTT.

The chain carries TRBV7-2 and TRBJ1-4; D uncertain. From germline, CDR1 is SGHTA and CDR2 FQGNSA. The CDR3 extends over 14 amino acids. The ends were cut back, 4 bases at V and 4 bases at J, with 10 bases in the middle. Written as DNA, the CDR3 is TGTGCCAGCAGCTCCTACTCCCTTAATGAAAAACTGTTTTTT. It yields the protein CASSSYSLNEKLFF.